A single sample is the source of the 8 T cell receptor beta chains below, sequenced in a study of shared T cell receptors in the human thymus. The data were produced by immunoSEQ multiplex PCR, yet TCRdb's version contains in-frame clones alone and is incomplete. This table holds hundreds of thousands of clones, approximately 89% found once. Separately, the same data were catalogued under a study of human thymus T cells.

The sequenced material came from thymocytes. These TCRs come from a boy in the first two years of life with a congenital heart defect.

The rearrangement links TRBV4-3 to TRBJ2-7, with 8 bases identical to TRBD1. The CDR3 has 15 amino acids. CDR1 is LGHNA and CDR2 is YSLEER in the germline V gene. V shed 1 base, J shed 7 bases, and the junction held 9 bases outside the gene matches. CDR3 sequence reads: CASSQGRQGSGEQYF. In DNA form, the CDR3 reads TGCGCCAGCAGCCAAGGAAGACAGGGGAGTGGGGAGCAGTACTTC.

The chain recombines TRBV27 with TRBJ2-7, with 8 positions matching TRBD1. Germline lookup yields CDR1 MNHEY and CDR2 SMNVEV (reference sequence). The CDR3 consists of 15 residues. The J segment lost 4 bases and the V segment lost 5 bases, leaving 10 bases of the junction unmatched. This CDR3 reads CASSRTWTGSYEQYF. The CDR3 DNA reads TGTGCCAGCAGTCGTACTTGGACAGGGAGTTACGAGCAGTACTTC.

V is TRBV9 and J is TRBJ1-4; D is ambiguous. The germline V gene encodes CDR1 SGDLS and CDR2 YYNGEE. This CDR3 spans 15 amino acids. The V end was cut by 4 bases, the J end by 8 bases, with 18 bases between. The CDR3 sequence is CASSMTRGGDEKLFF. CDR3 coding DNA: TGTGCCAGCAGCATGACTAGAGGAGGAGACGAAAAACTGTTTTTT.

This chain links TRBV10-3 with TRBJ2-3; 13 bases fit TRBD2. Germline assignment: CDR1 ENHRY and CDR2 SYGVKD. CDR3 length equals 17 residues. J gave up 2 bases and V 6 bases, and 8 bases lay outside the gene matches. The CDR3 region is CAISVGLAGDNTDTQYF. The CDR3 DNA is TGTGCCATCAGCGTCGGACTAGCGGGGGACAACACAGATACGCAGTATTTT.

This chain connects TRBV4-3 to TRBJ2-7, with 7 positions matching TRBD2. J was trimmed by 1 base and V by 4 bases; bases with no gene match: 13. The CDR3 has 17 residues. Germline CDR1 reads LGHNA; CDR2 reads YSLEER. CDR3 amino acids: CASSPVKEGGPSYEQYF. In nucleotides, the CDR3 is TGCGCCAGCAGCCCCGTAAAAGAGGGAGGGCCTTCCTACGAGCAGTACTTC.

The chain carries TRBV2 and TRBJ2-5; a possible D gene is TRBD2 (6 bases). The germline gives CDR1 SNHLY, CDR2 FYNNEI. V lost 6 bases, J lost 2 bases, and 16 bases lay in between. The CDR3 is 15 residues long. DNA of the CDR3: TGTGCCAGCAGGCTGACCGGGACTCTTCAAGAGACCCAGTACTTC. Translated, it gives CASRLTGTLQETQYF.

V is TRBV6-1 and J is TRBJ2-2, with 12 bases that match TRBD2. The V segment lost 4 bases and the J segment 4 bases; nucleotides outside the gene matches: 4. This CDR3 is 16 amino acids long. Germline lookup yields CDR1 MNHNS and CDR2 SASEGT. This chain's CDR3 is CASSAGTSGFTGELFF. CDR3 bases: TGTGCCAGCAGTGCCGGGACTAGCGGGTTCACCGGGGAGCTGTTTTTT.

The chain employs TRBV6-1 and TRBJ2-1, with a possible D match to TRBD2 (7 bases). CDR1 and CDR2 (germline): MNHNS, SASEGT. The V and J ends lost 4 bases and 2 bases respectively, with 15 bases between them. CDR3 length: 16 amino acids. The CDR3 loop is CASSAGGPPPYNEQFF. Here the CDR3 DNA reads TGTGCCAGCAGTGCCGGGGGGCCCCCACCCTACAATGAGCAGTTCTTC.